One and the same sample provided the 23 T cell receptor beta chains below, sequenced in a study of OX40 agonist ivuxolimab in advanced cancers. Sequenced by immunoSEQ multiplex PCR; TCRdb stores in-frame clones only, minus some. The sample holds around 20,000 clones; approximately 85% are singletons and the top ten take around 3.3%. The material sequenced was CD4+ or CD8+ T cells sorted from blood, taken in a trial of the OX40 agonist ivuxolimab. The receptor source for this set is an adult with an advanced solid tumor such as melanoma, head and neck, liver or kidney cancer.

J is TRBJ2-7 and V is TRBV6-5; D may be TRBD1 (5 bases). The CDR3 covers 13 residues. The V gene lost 5 bases and the J gene lost 6 bases, with 14 bases spanning the gap. CDR1 is MNHEY and CDR2 is SVGAGI in the germline V gene. The CDR3: CASSARELSEQYF. DNA of the CDR3: TGTGCCAGCAGTGCCAGGGAATTAAGCGAGCAGTACTTC.

V gene TRBV11-2 combines with J gene TRBJ2-1; D gene uncertain. V lost 2 bases and J 5 bases, leaving 7 bases between the germline ends. Germline V gene lookup returns CDR1 SGHAT and CDR2 FQNNGV. CDR3 length equals 13 residues. CDR3 bases: TGTGCCAGCAGCTTAAACAGAGACAATGAGCAGTTCTTC. Residues: CASSLNRDNEQFF.

The rearrangement uses TRBV4-2 and TRBJ2-1; the match to TRBD1 covers 7 bases. Germline trimming cut 4 bases from V and 6 bases from J; bases unmatched to any gene: 15. CDR1 LGHNA and CDR2 YNFKEQ come from the germline V gene. CDR3 length equals 17 residues. The CDR3 loop reads CASSLSIQGKRINEQFF. CDR3 coding DNA: TGTGCCAGCAGCCTTTCCATACAGGGGAAAAGAATCAATGAGCAGTTCTTC.

The chain combines TRBV6-5 with TRBJ2-7, with 11 nucleotides matching TRBD2. The germline V gene has CDR1 MNHEY and CDR2 SVGAGI. The V gene end was trimmed by 6 bases and the J gene end by 2 bases; junction bases not matched to a gene: 3. The CDR3 consists of 14 residues. CDR3 in amino acids: CASRRLAGPYEQYF. In nucleotides, the CDR3 is TGTGCCAGCAGGCGACTAGCGGGGCCCTACGAGCAGTACTTC.

The chain carries TRBV5-1 and TRBJ2-7; TRBD1 agrees at 11 bases. Per the germline V gene, CDR1 is SGHRS and CDR2 is YFSETQ. V shed 0 bases, J shed 0 bases, and the junction held 5 bases outside the gene matches. This CDR3 is 17 amino acids long. CDR3 DNA sequence: TGCGCCAGCAGCTTGGGGACAGGGGGCTTCCCCTCCTACGAGCAGTACTTC. Its translation is CASSLGTGGFPSYEQYF.

The genes are TRBV2 and TRBJ1-1; no clear D. Germline loops: CDR1 SNHLY, CDR2 FYNNEI. CDR3 size: 13 residues. V dropped 7 bases and J dropped 2 bases, with 11 bases sitting between them. The CDR3 DNA reads TGTGCCAGCATGGCAGAGGCTAACACTGAAGCTTTCTTT. Residues: CASMAEANTEAFF.

The chain uses TRBV18 and TRBJ1-1, with a weak D call TRBD1 (6 bases). This CDR3 spans 15 amino acids. Germline CDR1 reads KGHSH; CDR2 reads LQKENI. Trimming took off 1 base at V and 1 base at J, with 10 bases between the two ends. The CDR3 loop reads CASSPRPDRNTEAFF. In nucleotides, the CDR3 is TGTGCCAGCTCACCACGCCCGGACAGGAACACTGAAGCTTTCTTT.

V gene TRBV7-2 combines with J gene TRBJ1-3; D unclear. This CDR3 is 14 amino acids long. Germline V gene data show CDR1 as SGHTA and CDR2 as FQGNSA. Trimming left V 3 bases short and J 3 bases short, with 9 bases between. For the CDR3, the DNA is TGTGCCAGCAGCTTCATCCCCGATGGAAACACCATATATTTT. Amino acids: CASSFIPDGNTIYF.

The chain employs TRBV28 and TRBJ2-7, with 7 bases aligning to TRBD1. The CDR3 is 12 residues long. CDR1 MDHEN and CDR2 SYDVKM come from the germline V gene. J lost 2 bases, V lost 7 bases, and 2 bases had no gene match. The CDR3 sequence is CASKGAAYEQYF. The DNA of the CDR3 is TGTGCCAGCAAGGGGGCGGCCTACGAGCAGTACTTC.

CDR3 region: CASSLGPRSDNSYEQYF. The CDR3 DNA reads as TGTGCCAGCAGCTTAGGGCCCCGTTCGGACAACTCCTACGAGCAGTACTTC. The chain has TRBV11-2 and TRBJ2-7; possible D gene TRBD1, 5 bases. The germline V and J ends were trimmed by 1 base and 0 bases, with 16 bases remaining between them. Germline V CDR1 and CDR2: SGHAT, FQNNGV. The CDR3 is 17 residues long.

Notes on this clone: Germline is not matched at one junction end, which may reflect a read error. Other DNA sequences within the sample encode an identical CDR3. V is TRBV7-9 and J is TRBJ1-2, with D perhaps TRBD1 (6 bases). The CDR3 has 13 amino acids. CDR1 is SEHNR, CDR2 FQNEAQ, per germline (reference sequence). The DNA of the CDR3 is TGTGCTAGCAGCTTAGCTGGGGGCGATGGCTACACCTTC. It specifies CASSLAGGDGYTF.

The V call is TRBV29-1, the J call TRBJ2-7, with no clear D. Germline V gene sequence: CDR1 SQVTM, CDR2 ANQGSEA. V was cut by 4 bases and J by 3 bases, with 7 bases left in between. CDR3 length: 11 residues. The DNA of the CDR3 is TGCAGCGTTGGTAATAGCTACGAGCAGTACTTC. It codes for CSVGNSYEQYF.

The chain combines TRBV2 with TRBJ1-1; D remains unclear. This CDR3 region has 14 residues. Germline V gene lookup returns CDR1 SNHLY and CDR2 FYNNEI. The V and J ends lost 3 bases and 1 base respectively, with 9 bases between them. The CDR3 DNA reads as TGTGCCAGCAGTGAGACCCGACAGAACACTGAAGCTTTCTTT. Translation gives CASSETRQNTEAFF. Looking up the rest from reference TRBV2 and TRBJ1-1 gives the full variable domain: EPEVTQTPSHQVTQMGQEVILRCVPISNHLYFYWYRQILGQKVEFLVSFYNNEISEKSEIFDDQFSVERPDGSNFTLKIRSTKLEDSAMYFCASSETRQNTEAFFGQGTRLTVV.

This clone has a single count. The CDR3 spells CASSPLLDRGVYEQYF. As DNA, the CDR3 is TGTGCCAGCAGCCCTTTGCTGGACAGGGGTGTCTACGAGCAGTACTTC. This sequence joins TRBV11-2 and TRBJ2-7, with 9 bases aligning to TRBD1. From germline, CDR1 is SGHAT and CDR2 FQNNGV. J lost 3 bases, V lost 5 bases, and 11 bases had no gene match. This CDR3 has 16 amino acids.

The chain employs TRBV11-2 and TRBJ2-2, with a possible D match to TRBD2 (5 bases). V was cut by 5 bases and J by 4 bases, with 17 bases left in between. CDR1 and CDR2 (germline): SGHAT, FQNNGV. This CDR3 has 16 amino acids. For the CDR3, the DNA is TGTGCCAGCAGCGACCAGGCAAGGAGGTTCACCGGGGAGCTGTTTTTT. Translation: CASSDQARRFTGELFF. Using reference TRBV11-2 and TRBJ2-2 for the parts outside the CDR3, the full variable domain is EAGVAQSPRYKIIEKRQSVAFWCNPISGHATLYWYQQILGQGPKLLIQFQNNGVVDDSQLPKDRFSAERLKGVDSTLKIQPAKLEDSAVYLCASSDQARRFTGELFFGEGSRLTVL.

J is TRBJ2-1 and V is TRBV6-5, with D unclear. Per germline, CDR1 MNHEY and CDR2 SVGAGI. Trimming left V 6 bases short and J 3 bases short, with 15 bases between. This CDR3 is built from 15 residues. The CDR3 loop reads CASSRLGSSYNEQFF. As DNA, the CDR3 is TGTGCCAGCAGCCGCCTGGGATCCAGCTACAATGAGCAGTTCTTC.

This clone came up once. The chain uses TRBV2 and TRBJ1-2, with 8 bases identical to TRBD1. In germline, CDR1 is SNHLY, CDR2 FYNNEI. This CDR3 comprises 15 residues. V shed 4 bases and J 3 bases; nucleotides not matched to a gene: 7. CDR3 region: CASSAHGQGDYGYTF. The DNA for the CDR3 is TGTGCCAGCAGTGCCCATGGACAGGGCGACTATGGCTACACCTTC.

This chain joins TRBV19 and TRBJ1-1, with TRBD1 as a possible D gene (5 bases). The length of the CDR3 is 16 residues. The germline CDR1 and CDR2 sequences are LNHDA and SQIVND (reference sequence). The V gene lost 5 bases and the J gene lost 0 bases, with 16 bases spanning the gap. The CDR3 DNA reads TGTGCCAGTAGTCGGCAGGGTGGGATCATGAACACTGAAGCTTTCTTT. It is translated as CASSRQGGIMNTEAFF.

The chain is built from TRBV10-2 and TRBJ2-1; 9 nucleotides match TRBD1. This CDR3 has 15 amino acids. The junction had 12 bases not matched to a gene; V was cut back by 6 bases and J by 9 bases. Germline assignment: CDR1 WSHSY and CDR2 SAAADI. CDR3 coding DNA: TGCGCCAGCAGCCCCCCCGGGACAGGGAATACTGAGCAGTTCTTC. It codes for CASSPPGTGNTEQFF.

In this sample, this clone turned up a few times. The genes are TRBV5-6 and TRBJ1-3; D not resolved. CDR1 is SGHDT, CDR2 YYEEEE, per germline. The ends were cut back, 5 bases at V and 3 bases at J, with 18 bases in the middle. This CDR3 has 16 residues. The CDR3 sequence: CASSTFGGPYGNTIYF. The CDR3 DNA reads TGTGCCAGCAGTACGTTCGGAGGGCCTTATGGAAACACCATATATTTT.

The chain joins TRBV6-5 to TRBJ2-1; D is perhaps TRBD1 (6 bases). Germline CDR1 reads MNHEY; CDR2 reads SVGAGI. Trimming took off 4 bases at V and 3 bases at J, with 16 bases between the two ends. This CDR3 is 16 amino acids long. DNA of the CDR3: TGTGCCAGCAGTTCCCCGGGGACATCCATCTACAATGAGCAGTTCTTC. Translating it yields CASSSPGTSIYNEQFF.

The chain combines TRBV11-2 with TRBJ2-5; a weak D match, TRBD1 (6 bases). The CDR3 extends over 17 amino acids. Germline V gene lookup returns CDR1 SGHAT and CDR2 FQNNGV. Trimming pared 3 bases from V and 5 bases from J, leaving 22 bases between. CDR3 amino acids: CASSFSTTTGFGETQYF. The DNA of the CDR3 is TGTGCCAGCAGCTTTTCAACGACCACAGGGTTTGGGGAGACCCAGTACTTC. The variable domain in full, completed from reference TRBV11-2 and TRBJ2-5, reads EAGVAQSPRYKIIEKRQSVAFWCNPISGHATLYWYQQILGQGPKLLIQFQNNGVVDDSQLPKDRFSAERLKGVDSTLKIQPAKLEDSAVYLCASSFSTTTGFGETQYFGPGTRLLVL.

The CDR3 sequence is CASSTGGTEAFF. DNA of the CDR3: TGTGCCAGCAGTACAGGGGGGACTGAAGCTTTCTTT. The J gene is TRBJ1-1, the V gene TRBV27; 8 bases match TRBD1. Per the germline V gene, CDR1 is MNHEY and CDR2 is SMNVEV (reference sequence). The CDR3 sequence is 12 residues long. V shed 5 bases and J 5 bases; nucleotides not matched to a gene: 1.